Below are 30 T cell receptor beta chains sequenced from a single sample in a study of shared clonotypes between healthy human individuals. Clones were sequenced by immunoSEQ multiplex PCR, and TCRdb holds only the in-frame ones, with some missing. The data show about 380,000 clones, with 90% to 97% seen just once and around 0.32% held by the top ten. The specimen sequenced was memory CD8+ T cells sorted from blood. Described subset: CD45RO+ cells pooled with CCR7-negative TemRA cells. Every receptor here comes from a man aged 25-40 years in good health.

The gene calls are TRBV6-1 and TRBJ1-1, with TRBD1 identical over 7 bases. CDR1 and CDR2 from the germline V gene are MNHNS and SASEGT. The CDR3 consists of 13 residues. The ends lost 4 bases at V and 8 bases at J; junction bases unmatched: 7. The CDR3 loop is CASSARDSSEAFF. The CDR3 DNA reads as TGTGCCAGCAGTGCTAGGGACAGTTCCGAAGCTTTCTTT.

The rearrangement joins TRBV30 to TRBJ2-7; D ambiguous. V dropped 0 bases and J dropped 0 bases, with 15 bases sitting between them. The CDR3 is 16 residues long. From germline, CDR1 is GTSNPN and CDR2 SVGIG (reference sequence). The chain's CDR3 is CAWSVRSGHSSYEQYF. The CDR3 bases are TGTGCCTGGAGTGTACGGTCAGGCCACAGCTCCTACGAGCAGTACTTC.

The chain joins TRBV7-2 to TRBJ1-5, with TRBD1 as a possible D gene (5 bases). The CDR3 has 14 residues. Germline assignment: CDR1 SGHTA and CDR2 FQGNSA. The V end lost 2 bases, the J end lost 7 bases, and 12 bases lay between the germline ends. Here the CDR3 reads CASSLSAGWQPQHF. The CDR3, as DNA: TGTGCCAGCAGCTTATCGGCAGGGTGGCAGCCCCAGCATTTT. Using reference TRBV7-2 and TRBJ1-5 for the parts outside the CDR3, the full variable domain is GAGVSQSPSNKVTEKGKDVELRCDPISGHTALYWYRQSLGQGLEFLIYFQGNSAPDKSGLPSDRFSAERTGGSVSTLTIQRTQQEDSAVYLCASSLSAGWQPQHFGDGTRLSIL.

The CDR3 loop is CASSLQGQNTEAFF. CDR3 nucleotides: TGTGCCAGTAGCTTACAGGGGCAGAACACTGAAGCTTTCTTT. This sequence joins TRBV19 and TRBJ1-1; 7 bases match TRBD1. The CDR3 consists of 14 residues. V was clipped by 6 bases and J by 1 base; unmatched bases: 5. CDR1 is LNHDA, CDR2 SQIVND, per germline (reference sequence).

The chain combines TRBV14 with TRBJ2-1, with D unclear. Trimming removed 4 bases at V and 10 bases at J, with 23 bases between. Germline CDR1 reads SGHDN; CDR2 reads FVKESK. The length of the CDR3 is 16 residues. The CDR3 DNA follows: TGTGCCAGCAGCCCCAATACCCCTGACCGTGCTAGGGAGCAGTTCTTC. It codes for CASSPNTPDRAREQFF. Using reference TRBV14 and TRBJ2-1 for the parts outside the CDR3, the full variable domain is EAGVTQFPSHSVIEKGQTVTLRCDPISGHDNLYWYRRVMGKEIKFLLHFVKESKQDESGMPNNRFLAERTGGTYSTLKVQPAELEDSGVYFCASSPNTPDRAREQFFGPGTRLTVL.

This CDR3 is CASSLEAGSHTEAFF. In DNA form, the CDR3 reads TGTGCCAGCAGCTTAGAGGCAGGGTCCCACACTGAAGCTTTCTTT. The V call is TRBV11-2, the J call TRBJ1-1; maybe TRBD1 (5 bases). This CDR3 comprises 15 residues. CDR1 and CDR2 (germline): SGHAT, FQNNGV. The germline V and J ends were trimmed by 0 bases and 3 bases, with 11 bases remaining between them.

CDR3 DNA: TGCGCCAGCAGCCAAGCCCTCTACCCCCACACAGATACGCAGTATTTT. It specifies CASSQALYPHTDTQYF. This sequence joins TRBV4-1 and TRBJ2-3, with D unresolved. CDR3 length equals 16 residues. The V gene's germline CDR1 is MGHRA and CDR2 YSYEKL. V was trimmed by 1 base and J by 2 bases, leaving 13 bases between them.

The rearrangement joins TRBV10-1 to TRBJ2-1; 14 bases match TRBD2. The CDR3 runs 17 residues. The V segment lost 6 bases and the J segment 0 bases; nucleotides outside the gene matches: 4. Germline CDR1 and CDR2: WNHNN and SYGVQD (reference sequence). The CDR3 region has the DNA TGCGCCAGCAGGACTAGCGGGAGGGTGAGCTCCTACAATGAGCAGTTCTTC. Amino acids: CASRTSGRVSSYNEQFF.

The chain carries TRBV5-6 and TRBJ2-1, with unresolved D. CDR1 is SGHDT, CDR2 YYEEEE, per germline. This CDR3 region has 14 residues. The germline V and J ends were trimmed by 0 bases and 0 bases, with 4 bases remaining between them. CDR3 nucleotide sequence: TGTGCCAGCAGCTTGGGGAGCTCCTACAATGAGCAGTTCTTC. Protein sequence: CASSLGSSYNEQFF.

V is TRBV7-9 and J is TRBJ2-4; D call uncertain. The CDR3 has 15 residues. The germline V and J ends were trimmed by 5 bases and 2 bases, with 13 bases remaining between them. Germline V CDR1 and CDR2: SEHNR, FQNEAQ (reference sequence). CDR3 protein: CASSPAQDSKNIQYF. In DNA form, the CDR3 reads TGTGCCAGCAGCCCAGCGCAAGACTCCAAAAACATTCAGTACTTC.

V is TRBV6-6 and J is TRBJ2-3; 10 nucleotides match TRBD2. There are 14 residues in the CDR3. Germline CDR1 and CDR2: MNHNY and SVGAGI (reference sequence). J was trimmed by 3 bases and V by 10 bases; bases with no gene match: 7. For the CDR3, the DNA is TGTGCCACCGGGGGACTAGCGCGTACAGATACGCAGTATTTT. Residues: CATGGLARTDTQYF.

This clone was seen only once. V usage is TRBV18 and J usage is TRBJ2-1; D is possibly TRBD2 (6 bases). Deletions cut 6 bases from V and 3 bases from J, with 15 bases between. The CDR3 sequence is 15 residues long. Germline assignment: CDR1 KGHSH and CDR2 LQKENI. The CDR3: CASSLSGSFYNEQFF. The CDR3 DNA sequence: TGTGCCAGCTCCCTCAGCGGGTCTTTCTACAATGAGCAGTTCTTC.

V is TRBV6-5 and J is TRBJ2-3; D is unclear. The CDR3 extends over 13 amino acids. Germline-derived CDR1 and CDR2 are MNHEY and SVGAGI. Deletions cut 7 bases from V and 2 bases from J, with 10 bases between. The CDR3 region has the DNA TGTGCCAGCAAGAACCGTTTCACAGATACGCAGTATTTT. Its translation: CASKNRFTDTQYF.

This chain links TRBV4-1 with TRBJ1-4; no clear D gene. This CDR3 is built from 16 residues. In germline, CDR1 is MGHRA, CDR2 YSYEKL. With 0 bases removed from V and 1 base from J, the gap between germline ends came to 9 bases. The DNA of the CDR3 is TGCGCCAGCAGCCAAGATGGGTACAAAACTAATGAAAAACTGTTTTTT. It translates to CASSQDGYKTNEKLFF.

The count of this clone is one. The CDR3 sequence: CSVRTSGSEIGEQFF. CDR3 DNA sequence: TGCAGCGTTAGGACTAGCGGGAGTGAAATAGGTGAGCAGTTCTTC. The genes are TRBV29-1 and TRBJ2-1, with 13 bases fitting TRBD2. Germline lookup yields CDR1 SQVTM and CDR2 ANQGSEA. Trimming took 5 bases from V and 9 from J; bases not matched to a gene: 10. The CDR3 consists of 15 residues.

V usage is TRBV7-6 and J usage is TRBJ2-5, with 11 positions matching TRBD2. There are 13 residues in the CDR3. Unmatched junction bases numbered 1, after V lost 5 bases and J lost 5 bases. The germline CDR1 and CDR2 sequences are SGHVS and FNYEAQ. The CDR3 is CASSPSGRETQYF. CDR3 nucleotides: TGTGCCAGCAGCCCTAGCGGGAGGGAGACCCAGTACTTC.

The chain carries TRBV19 and TRBJ2-7; TRBD2 might be the D (5 bases). Germline CDR1 and CDR2: LNHDA and SQIVND (reference sequence). The CDR3 sequence is 11 residues long. V lost 9 bases and J lost 5, with 11 bases in between. The CDR3 DNA sequence: TGTGCCAGCAGTGAGGGCCACGAGCAGTACTTC. Translation: CASSEGHEQYF.

This chain connects TRBV14 to TRBJ2-2, with TRBD2 matching 7 bases. This CDR3 contains 17 residues. V gave up 3 bases and J gave up 2 bases; unmatched junction bases: 9. The germline V gene has CDR1 SGHDN and CDR2 FVKESK. CDR3 in amino acids: CASSHQKLAENTGELFF. DNA for the CDR3: TGTGCCAGCAGCCATCAAAAGCTAGCGGAAAACACCGGGGAGCTGTTTTTT.

The chain couples TRBV7-9 to TRBJ1-1; D is undetermined. Germline assignment: CDR1 SEHNR and CDR2 FQNEAQ (reference sequence). V lost 7 bases and J lost 1, with 10 bases in between. This CDR3 comprises 13 residues. Here the CDR3 reads CASTRRSNTEAFF. For the CDR3, the DNA is TGTGCCAGCACCCGCAGGTCGAACACTGAAGCTTTCTTT. Supplemented by reference TRBV7-9 and TRBJ1-1, the full variable domain reads DTGVSQNPRHKITKRGQNVTFRCDPISEHNRLYWYRQTLGQGPEFLTYFQNEAQLEKSRLLSDRFSAERPKGSFSTLEIQRTEQGDSAMYLCASTRRSNTEAFFGQGTRLTVV.

The chain is built from TRBV4-1 and TRBJ1-2, with 8 bases fitting TRBD1. This CDR3 comprises 14 residues. The J segment lost 3 bases and the V segment lost 3 bases, leaving 3 bases of the junction unmatched. Germline V CDR1 and CDR2: MGHRA, YSYEKL. The CDR3 coding sequence is TGCGCCAGCAGCCAGACAGGGGCGGACTATGGCTACACCTTC. This encodes CASSQTGADYGYTF.

This chain connects TRBV30 to TRBJ2-4; D is uncertain. Deletions cut 2 bases from V and 0 bases from J, with 17 bases between. The length of the CDR3 is 17 residues. CDR1 and CDR2 from the germline V gene are GTSNPN and SVGIG (reference sequence). The CDR3: CAWSPNQDGLAKNIQYF. The CDR3 DNA reads TGTGCCTGGAGTCCGAACCAGGACGGTCTAGCCAAAAACATTCAGTACTTC.

The V call is TRBV6-6, the J call TRBJ1-1, with a tentative D call TRBD1 (5 bases). With 5 bases removed from V and 1 base from J, the gap between germline ends came to 8 bases. Germline V gene sequence: CDR1 MNHNY, CDR2 SVGAGI (reference sequence). The CDR3 spans 13 residues. CDR3 nucleotides: TGTGCCAGCAGTCGACAGAAGAACACTGAAGCTTTCTTT. It encodes CASSRQKNTEAFF.

The genes are TRBV28 and TRBJ2-3; D gene uncertain. Germline CDR1 is MDHEN and CDR2 is SYDVKM. With 5 bases removed from V and 4 bases from J, the gap between germline ends came to 16 bases. This CDR3 region has 15 residues. Here the CDR3 reads CASSRLPSVADTQYF. The CDR3 DNA is TGTGCCAGCAGTCGACTCCCTTCCGTGGCAGATACGCAGTATTTT.

The V and J genes are TRBV28 and TRBJ2-3; TRBD2 matches at 9 bases. V was clipped by 4 bases and J by 6 bases; unmatched bases: 11. This CDR3 is 16 amino acids long. Germline V gene lookup returns CDR1 MDHEN and CDR2 SYDVKM. Here the CDR3 DNA reads TGTGCCAGCAGTTCCATAGCGGGAGTTTTTATGGATACGCAGTATTTT. Translated, it gives CASSSIAGVFMDTQYF.

This chain uses TRBV14 with TRBJ1-3; D remains ambiguous. The V gene's germline CDR1 is SGHDN and CDR2 FVKESK. The V gene lost 0 bases and the J gene lost 4 bases, with 16 bases spanning the gap. The CDR3 has 17 amino acids. Here the CDR3 reads CASSQDVLRVSGNTIYF. As DNA, the CDR3 is TGTGCCAGCAGCCAAGATGTTTTGAGGGTATCGGGAAACACCATATATTTT.

V usage is TRBV7-2 and J usage is TRBJ2-1, with D maybe TRBD2 (5 bases). The CDR3 length is 15 residues. Germline CDR1 reads SGHTA; CDR2 reads FQGNSA. V lost 2 bases and J 4 bases, leaving 12 bases between the germline ends. The CDR3 DNA follows: TGTGCCAGCAGCTTATCGGGGTGGGGTTACAATGAGCAGTTCTTC. Its protein is CASSLSGWGYNEQFF.

Concerning this clone: The germline gene is not matched at one end of the junction; a read error may be the cause. CDR3 protein: CASTPRLSGANALTF. The CDR3 region has the DNA TGTGCCAGCACCCCCCGGCTCTCTGGGGCCAACGCCCTGACTTTC. The chain has TRBV6-6 and TRBJ2-6; D perhaps matches TRBD1 (5 bases). CDR1 is MNHNY, CDR2 SVGAGI, per germline (reference sequence). This CDR3 has 15 residues.

The genes are TRBV5-1 and TRBJ2-2; 9 bases are shared with TRBD1. J was trimmed by 6 bases and V by 4 bases; bases with no gene match: 10. Germline CDR1 reads SGHRS; CDR2 reads YFSETQ. The CDR3 runs 16 residues. The CDR3 loop is CASSRRTGDKSGELFF. CDR3 bases: TGCGCCAGCAGCCGACGGACAGGGGATAAATCCGGGGAGCTGTTTTTT.

The chain employs TRBV6-5 and TRBJ2-1, with D possibly matching TRBD2 (6 bases). This CDR3 is 13 amino acids long. Germline CDR1 MNHEY, CDR2 SVGAGI. V was clipped by 5 bases and J by 5 bases, with 10 bases between them. CDR3 residues: CASSPGGDNEQFF. The DNA for the CDR3 is TGTGCCAGCAGTCCCGGGGGAGACAATGAGCAGTTCTTC.

Of note for this clone: The sample has other DNA sequences that encode this CDR3 too. This chain uses TRBV6-5 with TRBJ2-7, with D maybe TRBD1 (6 bases). This CDR3 contains 13 residues. V lost 0 bases and J 4 bases, leaving 7 bases between the germline ends. CDR1 is MNHEY, CDR2 SVGAGI, per germline. Here the CDR3 reads CASSYSTGYEQYF. In DNA form, the CDR3 reads TGTGCCAGCAGTTACTCGACAGGTTACGAGCAGTACTTC.